These 27 T cell receptor beta chains came from one sample sequenced in a study of OX40 agonist ivuxolimab in advanced cancers. Profiled with immunoSEQ multiplex PCR; TCRdb holds only in-frame clones, not every one. This table has around 60,000 clones, 84% appearing once. The sample here was CD4+ or CD8+ T cells sorted from blood, taken in a trial of the OX40 agonist ivuxolimab. The receptors were sampled from an adult with an advanced solid tumor such as melanoma, head and neck, liver or kidney cancer.

This rearrangement joins TRBV18 to TRBJ2-1; TRBD1 matches 8 bases. Germline CDR1 and CDR2: KGHSH and LQKENI. The CDR3 runs 14 residues. Germline trimming cut 6 bases from V and 7 bases from J; bases unmatched to any gene: 8. CDR3 in DNA: TGTGCCAGCTCTTTTGGACAGGGAAAGAATGAGCAGTTCTTC. It codes for CASSFGQGKNEQFF.

The rearrangement links TRBV5-1 to TRBJ1-5; D possibly corresponds to TRBD1 (6 bases). CDR3 length: 16 residues. Germline assignment: CDR1 SGHRS and CDR2 YFSETQ. V was cut by 4 bases and J by 0 bases, with 14 bases left in between. The CDR3 sequence: CASSPSHRASNQPQHF. CDR3 bases: TGCGCCAGCAGCCCCTCCCACAGGGCTAGCAATCAGCCCCAGCATTTT.

Note on this clone: Other DNA sequences from this sample encode an identical CDR3 as well. This chain connects TRBV5-1 to TRBJ2-2, with 8 bases identical to TRBD2. The V gene end was trimmed by 4 bases and the J gene end by 8 bases; junction bases not matched to a gene: 13. Germline-derived CDR1 and CDR2 are SGHRS and YFSETQ. CDR3 length: 16 residues. CDR3 residues: CASSTSGGMGTGELFF. The CDR3, as DNA: TGCGCCAGCAGCACTAGCGGAGGGATGGGGACTGGGGAGCTGTTTTTT.

The chain recombines TRBV20-1 with TRBJ2-5; unclear D gene. This CDR3 region has 10 residues. Germline CDR1 DFQATT, CDR2 SNEGSKA (reference sequence). The V end lost 6 bases, the J end lost 2 bases, and 4 bases lay between the germline ends. CDR3 protein: CSAIQETQYF. CDR3 sequence (DNA): TGCAGTGCAATTCAAGAGACCCAGTACTTC.

The chain uses TRBV6-8 and TRBJ2-1; TRBD1 matches 10 bases. The CDR3 runs to 17 residues. Germline-derived CDR1 and CDR2 are MNHGY and SAAAGT. The trim removed 2 bases at V and 3 bases at J, leaving 7 bases unmatched. CDR3 DNA sequence: TGTGCCAGCAGTTACACTGACAGGGGGCACGACTACAATGAGCAGTTCTTC. Amino acids: CASSYTDRGHDYNEQFF.

The genes are TRBV7-2 and TRBJ1-2, with D possibly matching TRBD1 (6 bases). V lost 6 bases, J lost 0 bases, and 14 bases lay in between. The germline CDR1 and CDR2 sequences are SGHTA and FQGNSA. The CDR3 extends over 15 amino acids. In DNA form, the CDR3 reads TGTGCCAGCAGGGAATTTGGGGGCGCTAACTATGGCTACACCTTC. Protein: CASREFGGANYGYTF. The whole variable domain, remainder taken from reference TRBV7-2 and TRBJ1-2, is GAGVSQSPSNKVTEKGKDVELRCDPISGHTALYWYRQSLGQGLEFLIYFQGNSAPDKSGLPSDRFSAERTGGSVSTLTIQRTQQEDSAVYLCASREFGGANYGYTFGSGTRLTVV.

The chain uses TRBV5-4 and TRBJ2-1; 7 bases match TRBD1. V lost 4 bases to trimming and J lost 0 bases; unmatched junction nucleotides: 4. Germline loops: CDR1 SGHNT, CDR2 YYREEE (reference sequence). The CDR3 totals 15 residues. DNA for the CDR3: TGTGCCAGCAGCCCCAGGGGGAGCTCCTACAATGAGCAGTTCTTC. Encoded protein: CASSPRGSSYNEQFF.

This clone was observed a few times. The CDR3 region is CASSPGTTNYGYTF. In DNA form, the CDR3 reads TGTGCCAGCAGCCCAGGGACCACTAACTATGGCTACACCTTC. This sequence joins TRBV7-9 and TRBJ1-2; TRBD1 might be the D (5 bases). The CDR3 runs 14 residues. Trimming took 5 bases from V and 0 from J, leaving 10 bases between them. Germline V lookup: CDR1 SEHNR, CDR2 FQNEAQ (reference sequence).

There are a few counts of this clone. The chain is built from TRBV7-2 and TRBJ2-5; 8 nucleotides align to TRBD2. The germline V gene encodes CDR1 SGHTA and CDR2 FQGNSA. The CDR3 runs to 13 residues. V dropped 8 bases and J dropped 5; count of bases not matched to a gene: 7. CDR3 in amino acids: CASGERGLETQYF. The CDR3 DNA reads TGTGCCAGCGGAGAGCGGGGGTTGGAGACCCAGTACTTC.

V and J are TRBV2 and TRBJ2-5; maybe TRBD1 (6 bases). The CDR3 consists of 14 residues. Trimming cost V 4 bases and J 5 bases, with 14 bases left between them. Germline V lookup: CDR1 SNHLY, CDR2 FYNNEI. The CDR3 sequence: CASSVQGQGETQYF. The CDR3 DNA follows: TGTGCCAGCAGTGTCCAGGGGCAGGGTGAGACCCAGTACTTC.

The chain is built from TRBV4-1 and TRBJ1-5; D ambiguous. The germline gives CDR1 MGHRA, CDR2 YSYEKL. With 2 bases removed from V and 0 bases from J, the gap between germline ends came to 11 bases. The CDR3 is 16 residues long. This chain's CDR3 is CASSQSTVYSNQPQHF. CDR3 DNA: TGCGCCAGCAGCCAATCGACGGTGTATAGCAATCAGCCCCAGCATTTT.

The chain joins TRBV7-3 to TRBJ1-2; 7 bases align to TRBD1. This CDR3 is built from 14 residues. With 2 bases clipped from V and 2 bases from J, the junction kept 2 bases outside the gene matches. CDR1 and CDR2 (germline): SGHTA, FQGTGA. The chain's CDR3 is CASSLGTANYGYTF. In DNA, the CDR3 is TGTGCCAGCAGCTTAGGGACAGCAAACTATGGCTACACCTTC. The complete variable domain, with remaining parts taken from reference TRBV7-3 and TRBJ1-2, reads GAGVSQTPSNKVTEKGKYVELRCDPISGHTALYWYRQSLGQGPEFLIYFQGTGAADDSGLPNDRFFAVRPEGSVSTLKIQRTERGDSAVYLCASSLGTANYGYTFGSGTRLTVV.

V gene TRBV28 combines with J gene TRBJ1-2; the match to TRBD1 covers 8 bases. V lost 5 bases and J lost 0; bases outside the gene matches: 5. The germline CDR1 and CDR2 sequences are MDHEN and SYDVKM. The CDR3 extends over 15 amino acids. CDR3 coding DNA: TGTGCCAGCAGTCAAGACAGGGGATCTAACTATGGCTACACCTTC. The encoded protein is CASSQDRGSNYGYTF.

The V gene is TRBV2, the J gene TRBJ1-5; 10 bases are shared with TRBD1. CDR3 length: 15 amino acids. Trimming took 4 bases from V and 4 from J; bases not matched to a gene: 4. From germline, CDR1 is SNHLY and CDR2 FYNNEI. CDR3 region: CASSVRTGGNQPQHF. In DNA form, the CDR3 reads TGTGCCAGCAGTGTGCGGACAGGGGGGAATCAGCCCCAGCATTTT.

By proportion, this clone is medium-sized. The rearrangement uses TRBV19 and TRBJ1-1, with D perhaps matching TRBD1 (6 bases). Germline CDR1 LNHDA, CDR2 SQIVND (reference sequence). This CDR3 spans 14 amino acids. With 3 bases removed from V and 1 base from J, the gap between germline ends came to 9 bases. This chain's CDR3 is CASSILQGNTEAFF. CDR3 DNA: TGTGCCAGTAGTATTCTACAGGGGAACACTGAAGCTTTCTTT.

The rearrangement uses TRBV7-8 and TRBJ2-7; D possibly uses TRBD1 or TRBD2 (5 bases each). V was cut by 4 bases and J by 1 base, with 8 bases left in between. CDR1 is SGHVS, CDR2 FQNEAQ, per germline. The CDR3 runs to 13 residues. The CDR3 DNA follows: TGTGCCAGCAGCTGGGACCAATCCTACGAGCAGTACTTC. It is translated as CASSWDQSYEQYF.

This clone is termed medium-sized. The CDR3 region has the DNA TGTGCCAGCAGTGACCCGGGAACTAGGGGCGGGGAGCTGTTTTTT. This gives the protein CASSDPGTRGGELFF. The genes are TRBV6-1 and TRBJ2-2; D tentatively fits TRBD1 or TRBD2 (5 bases each). CDR1 MNHNS and CDR2 SASEGT come from the germline V gene. V gave up 3 bases and J gave up 7 bases, with 15 bases separating them. The CDR3 consists of 15 residues.

The rearrangement uses TRBV2 and TRBJ2-2; 8 nucleotides match TRBD2. CDR1 and CDR2 (germline): SNHLY, FYNNEI. The CDR3 contains 17 residues. Germline trimming cut 1 base from V and 5 bases from J; bases unmatched to any gene: 9. The CDR3 DNA sequence: TGTGCCAGCAGTGAAGTGGCCGGGACTAGTAGTACCGGGGAGCTGTTTTTT. This codes for CASSEVAGTSSTGELFF.

The chain recombines TRBV6-1 with TRBJ1-2; 7 nucleotides align to TRBD1. The CDR3 is 16 amino acids. Trimming took 0 bases from V and 3 from J; bases not matched to a gene: 7. CDR1 is MNHNS, CDR2 SASEGT, per germline. CDR3 sequence: CASSEARWQGDYGYTF. CDR3 DNA sequence: TGTGCCAGCAGTGAAGCGCGGTGGCAGGGGGACTATGGCTACACCTTC.

The chain is built from TRBV7-2 and TRBJ2-1; 10 bases are shared with TRBD2. J was trimmed by 14 bases and V by 1 base; bases with no gene match: 8. Per germline, CDR1 SGHTA and CDR2 FQGNSA. The length of the CDR3 is 14 residues. The chain's CDR3 is CASSLVERGGKEFF. The CDR3 region has the DNA TGTGCCAGCAGCTTAGTCGAGCGGGGGGGCAAGGAGTTCTTC.

The J gene is TRBJ2-7, the V gene TRBV27, with 7 positions matching TRBD1. CDR1 is MNHEY, CDR2 SMNVEV, per germline (reference sequence). This CDR3 has 14 amino acids. The V gene end was trimmed by 7 bases and the J gene end by 4 bases; junction bases not matched to a gene: 10. CDR3 in DNA: TGTGCCAGCAAACAAATCGACAGGGAATACGAGCAGTACTTC. Amino acid sequence: CASKQIDREYEQYF.

The genes are TRBV29-1 and TRBJ1-2; D ambiguous. The V end lost 3 bases, the J end lost 7 bases, and 9 bases lay between the germline ends. Per germline, CDR1 SQVTM and CDR2 ANQGSEA. There are 11 residues in the CDR3. The CDR3 reads CSVEGEGGYTF. CDR3 nucleotide sequence: TGCAGCGTTGAGGGTGAGGGTGGCTACACCTTC.

The chain combines TRBV2 with TRBJ2-2, with a possible D match to TRBD2 (5 bases). The CDR3 totals 16 residues. Germline-derived CDR1 and CDR2 are SNHLY and FYNNEI. Trimming took off 3 bases at V and 6 bases at J, with 17 bases between the two ends. Here the CDR3 reads CASSDGSTSIPGELFF. In nucleotides, the CDR3 is TGTGCCAGCAGTGATGGGAGTACCTCAATCCCCGGGGAGCTGTTTTTT.

CDR3 residues: CASSKSTGGEQYF. DNA of the CDR3: TGTGCCAGCAGCAAATCGACAGGGGGCGAGCAGTACTTC. The chain links TRBV11-3 to TRBJ2-7; 9 bases agree with TRBD1. The CDR3 runs 13 residues. The germline V gene has CDR1 SGHNT and CDR2 YENEEA. J lost 6 bases, V lost 5 bases, and 5 bases had no gene match.

The chain joins TRBV10-3 to TRBJ1-5; TRBD1 aligns across 10 bases. Germline loops: CDR1 ENHRY, CDR2 SYGVKD. J was trimmed by 7 bases and V by 2 bases; bases with no gene match: 2. This CDR3 has 14 amino acids. The DNA of the CDR3 is TGTGCCATCAGTGAGCGGACAGGGGGGCAGCCCCAGCATTTT. Encoded protein: CAISERTGGQPQHF.

The CDR3 here is CASSEAGPRADTQYF. CDR3 nucleotides: TGTGCCAGCAGTGAAGCGGGACCGCGGGCAGATACGCAGTATTTT. V is TRBV6-1 and J is TRBJ2-3, with D perhaps being TRBD1 or TRBD2 (5 bases each). V was clipped by 0 bases and J by 4 bases, with 11 bases between them. Germline V CDR1 and CDR2: MNHNS, SASEGT. The CDR3 contains 15 residues.

The chain couples TRBV19 to TRBJ1-5; D not certain. Germline CDR1 is LNHDA and CDR2 is SQIVND (reference sequence). The germline V and J ends were trimmed by 6 bases and 2 bases, with 11 bases remaining between them. CDR3 length: 14 amino acids. CDR3 sequence (DNA): TGTGCCAGTAGATCCGGGATGGGCAATCAGCCCCAGCATTTT. This gives the protein CASRSGMGNQPQHF.